The 3 T cell receptor beta chains listed next were all sequenced from one sample in a study of cytomegalovirus exposure and HLA in healthy donors. PCR involved 60 Vbeta and 13 Jbeta primers. Profiling relied on immunoSEQ multiplex PCR, and the TCRdb table lists in-frame clones only, not all of them. The sample consists of 80,000 or so clones, approximately 75% of them appearing once. The specimen sequenced was PBMCs. Receptor source: a middle-aged woman in good health and CMV-seronegative.

This clone was detected only a few times. DNA of the CDR3: TGCAGCGTTGAAACCCATGACAGTCAGAACACTGAAGCTTTCTTT. It specifies CSVETHDSQNTEAFF. V gene TRBV29-1 combines with J gene TRBJ1-1; D might be TRBD1 (5 bases). In germline, CDR1 is SQVTM, CDR2 ANQGSEA. The ends were cut back, 2 bases at V and 1 base at J, with 14 bases in the middle. The CDR3 runs 15 residues.

The chain employs TRBV5-6 and TRBJ2-7; 7 nucleotides line up with TRBD2. The CDR3 runs to 15 residues. Per the germline V gene, CDR1 is SGHDT and CDR2 is YYEEEE. With V trimmed by 0 bases and J by 7 bases, 10 bases remained unmatched. The CDR3 spells CASSLEAGDAGEQYF. Written as DNA, the CDR3 is TGTGCCAGCAGCTTGGAGGCGGGGGACGCTGGAGAGCAGTACTTC.

This clone was found once. The rearrangement joins TRBV10-3 to TRBJ2-7; tentatively, D is TRBD2 (6 bases). The length of the CDR3 is 13 residues. Trimming left V 6 bases short and J 5 bases short, with 14 bases between. The germline V gene encodes CDR1 ENHRY and CDR2 SYGVKD. CDR3 in amino acids: CAISRREADEQYF. In DNA, the CDR3 is TGTGCCATCAGCAGGAGGGAGGCGGACGAGCAGTACTTC.